What follows is one T cell receptor (beta chain) and its context. Antigen: not known. The entry originates in a study of T cell responses to AZD1222 COVID-19 vaccine. General observations from the study: The study reported that nearly half of spike-specific TCRs target unmutated variant regions. In a largely white British group with more females than males, clonal diversity was possibly underestimated.

The protocol was immunoSEQ multiplex PCR, while the TCRdb copy is restricted to in-frame clones and leaves out a portion. This table holds about 94,000 clones, roughly 89% found once. The CDR3 contains 13 residues. V lost 5 bases and J 5 bases, leaving 13 bases between the germline ends. CDR1 and CDR2 from the germline V gene are SGHTA and FQGNSA. The V call is TRBV7-2, the J call TRBJ2-7; D is tentatively TRBD1 or TRBD2 (7 bases each). The sequence was obtained from an adult in good health. Sequences were derived from peripheral blood, sampled on day 0 of AZD1222 vaccination. CDR3 in amino acids: CASSSQGGDEQYF. The CDR3, as DNA: TGTGCCAGCAGCAGTCAGGGGGGGGACGAGCAGTACTTC.